This T cell receptor beta chain appears in the sequencing data of a study of blood T cell repertoires in COVID-19. Background on the study: Spain, Italy and the United States supplied samples that represented acute and convalescent COVID-19. The analysed material was cDNA or gDNA that came from T cells, B-cell-depleted T cells, or PBMCs.

The CDR3 contains 17 residues. Per germline, CDR1 SGHRS and CDR2 YFSETQ. V was clipped by 1 base and J by 4 bases, with 21 bases between them. As handled by the study authors: It was from reference gene primer amplification that nucleated cell counts were estimated. Sequencing was performed with immunoSEQ multiplex PCR; in TCRdb, only in-frame clones are kept and a portion is missing. The V and J calls and clone size were taken over from that table, and D and trimming were inferred from the DNA. The data show approximately 130,000 clones, with roughly 79% seen just once and under 14% held by the top ten.

The source is a human donor in a cohort sampled during active COVID-19. V gene TRBV5-1 combines with J gene TRBJ2-7; maybe TRBD2 (7 bases). The sample was peripheral blood. Here the CDR3 DNA reads TGCGCCAGCAGCTTGCCAGGGGAGGGTAGGGCATGGTACGAGCAGTACTTC. Translating it yields CASSLPGEGRAWYEQYF.